This T cell receptor (beta chain) was sequenced for a study of regulatory T cells in long-lasting Graves disease. General study points: Persistent disease preferred TRBV28, TRBJ1-2 and TRBJ2-5; new disease, TRBV20-1 and TRBJ2-1. Persistent-disease Graves' patients showed less TCR diversity than new cases.

The sample holds a few counts of this clonotype. Its antigen is unknown. The authors built TCR beta libraries using iRepertoire HTBI primers and Arm-PCR of CDR3 regions. MiXCR, run by TCRdb on the multiplex PCR reads, gives a single entry per CDR3 protein. This sample has 360,000 or so distinct CDR3 sequences; roughly 15% occur once, and the top ten carry around 21%. Trimming cost V 5 bases and J 4 bases, with 11 bases left between them. The CDR3 length is 13 residues. Germline CDR1 and CDR2: LNHDA and SQIVND (reference sequence). Time point noted: newly diagnosed GD, antithyroid drugs for less than 3 months. PBMC RNA served as the TCR library source. It was American Thyroid Association guidelines that determined Graves' disease diagnosis. The data also belong to a second study, concerning T cells in Graves' hyperthyroidism and ophthalmopathy.

This chain joins TRBV19 and TRBJ1-1; D remains ambiguous. The receptor comes from a woman younger than 30 with Graves disease. Sequences were derived from peripheral blood mononuclear cells (PBMCs), sampled at new diagnosis, from a patient treated with antithyroid drugs. In DNA, the CDR3 is TGTGCCAGTAGTCCAATCGTCGGCACTGAAGCTTTCTTT. Translation gives CASSPIVGTEAFF.